These 14 T cell receptor beta chains share one sample of origin, sequenced in a study of blood T cell repertoires in COVID-19. TCRdb keeps only in-frame clones here, not all; method: immunoSEQ multiplex PCR. The top ten hold about 22% of the sample, which has 150,000 to 200,000 clones, around nine tenths seen once. The specimen was peripheral blood. The receptors were sampled from a man aged 60-69 years with active or convalescent COVID-19.

V gene TRBV2 combines with J gene TRBJ1-2; D not certain. Germline CDR1 and CDR2: SNHLY and FYNNEI. V lost 4 bases, J lost 0 bases, and 9 bases lay in between. This CDR3 region has 14 residues. CDR3 nucleotide sequence: TGTGCCAGCAGTGTCTACGAGGCTAACTATGGCTACACCTTC. It codes for CASSVYEANYGYTF.

This chain links TRBV11-2 with TRBJ2-1; a weak D match, TRBD2 (6 bases). CDR1 is SGHAT and CDR2 is FQNNGV in the germline V gene. CDR3 length: 15 residues. Trimming removed 6 bases at V and 0 bases at J, with 12 bases between. This CDR3 reads CASRRDGSSYNEQFF. The CDR3 region has the DNA TGTGCCAGCAGACGGGACGGGAGCTCCTACAATGAGCAGTTCTTC.

The chain employs TRBV5-1 and TRBJ2-2; possible D gene TRBD2, 5 bases. The CDR3 has 16 amino acids. CDR1 is SGHRS, CDR2 YFSETQ, per germline. The V end lost 3 bases, the J end lost 7 bases, and 19 bases lay between the germline ends. CDR3 nucleotides: TGCGCCAGCAGCTCAGGACTGTACGGCTCCGGCGGGGAGCTGTTTTTT. Amino acids: CASSSGLYGSGGELFF.

This chain joins TRBV13 and TRBJ2-2, with 7 bases matching TRBD1. Germline loops: CDR1 PRHDT, CDR2 FYEKMQ (reference sequence). The CDR3 extends over 13 amino acids. Germline trimming cut 7 bases from V and 5 bases from J; bases unmatched to any gene: 4. The CDR3, as DNA: TGTGCCAGCACTCAACAGGGGACCGGGGAGCTGTTTTTT. It translates to CASTQQGTGELFF.

The chain uses TRBV5-1 and TRBJ2-3; TRBD2 is a possible D gene (7 bases). Germline CDR1 SGHRS, CDR2 YFSETQ. The CDR3 runs to 15 residues. V was shortened by 3 bases and J by 1 base, with 12 bases between the two germline ends. The DNA for the CDR3 is TGCGCCAGCAGCTGGGGGGGCGGTGGCACAGATACGCAGTATTTT. Translating it yields CASSWGGGGTDTQYF.

CDR3 sequence (DNA): TGTGCCAGTAGTCCGGGCAGTCGGAGGGGAAACACCATATATTTT. As protein: CASSPGSRRGNTIYF. The rearrangement uses TRBV19 and TRBJ1-3; D uncertain. From germline, CDR1 is LNHDA and CDR2 SQIVND (reference sequence). This CDR3 is built from 15 residues. Trimming left V 5 bases short and J 4 bases short, with 15 bases between.

V and J are TRBV5-4 and TRBJ1-1; a possible D gene is TRBD1 (6 bases). V was shortened by 4 bases and J by 1 base, with 14 bases between the two germline ends. Germline CDR1 is SGHNT and CDR2 is YYREEE (reference sequence). The CDR3 has 15 residues. The chain's CDR3 is CASSPTGLRNTEAFF. The CDR3 coding sequence is TGTGCCAGCAGCCCAACAGGGTTACGGAACACTGAAGCTTTCTTT.

The genes are TRBV5-1 and TRBJ2-2, with D maybe TRBD2 (6 bases). From germline, CDR1 is SGHRS and CDR2 YFSETQ. V was clipped by 10 bases and J by 3 bases, with 13 bases between them. CDR3 length: 13 amino acids. As DNA, the CDR3 is TGCGCCGTTAGTGAGCGGGACACCGGGGAGCTGTTTTTT. Translated, it gives CAVSERDTGELFF. The full variable domain, completed using reference TRBV5-1 and TRBJ2-2, is KAGVTQTPRYLIKTRGQQVTLSCSPISGHRSVSWYQQTPGQGLQFLFEYFSETQRNKGNFPGRFSGRQFSNSRSEMNVSTLELGDSALYLCAVSERDTGELFFGEGSRLTVL.

The DNA for the CDR3 is TGTGCCAGCAGCGGGGGGACAGTCAATTCACCCCTCCACTTT. It encodes CASSGGTVNSPLHF. The rearrangement links TRBV4-2 to TRBJ1-6, with 7 bases matching TRBD1. Germline CDR1 and CDR2: LGHNA and YNFKEQ. The junction had 5 bases not matched to a gene; V was cut back by 5 bases and J by 7 bases. The CDR3 consists of 14 residues.

The chain uses TRBV5-4 and TRBJ2-5; 11 bases agree with TRBD1. Germline V gives CDR1 SGHNT, CDR2 YYREEE (reference sequence). CDR3 length: 16 amino acids. V was pared by 5 bases and J by 4 bases, with 10 bases of the junction left unmatched. CDR3 residues: CASRRSGQGASETQYF. The CDR3 nucleotides are TGTGCCAGCAGACGCTCCGGACAGGGGGCCTCAGAGACCCAGTACTTC.

This sequence joins TRBV5-1 and TRBJ1-2, with 12 bases that match TRBD1. Germline assignment: CDR1 SGHRS and CDR2 YFSETQ. With V trimmed by 7 bases and J by 8 bases, 6 bases remained unmatched. The CDR3 consists of 13 residues. CDR3 residues: CASAPGTGGGYTF. The CDR3 nucleotides are TGCGCCAGCGCCCCCGGGACAGGGGGCGGCTACACCTTC. Together with reference TRBV5-1 and TRBJ1-2, the CDR3 gives the full variable domain: KAGVTQTPRYLIKTRGQQVTLSCSPISGHRSVSWYQQTPGQGLQFLFEYFSETQRNKGNFPGRFSGRQFSNSRSEMNVSTLELGDSALYLCASAPGTGGGYTFGSGTRLTVV.

The chain recombines TRBV7-9 with TRBJ2-3; 15 bases agree with TRBD2. V lost 5 bases to trimming and J lost 4 bases; unmatched junction nucleotides: 10. The CDR3 runs 18 residues. The germline V gene has CDR1 SEHNR and CDR2 FQNEAQ (reference sequence). The CDR3 loop reads CASSPPGLAGGRSDTQYF. The CDR3 DNA reads TGTGCCAGCAGCCCCCCGGGACTAGCGGGGGGCCGATCAGATACGCAGTATTTT.

This clone was observed once. V usage is TRBV6-1 and J usage is TRBJ1-4; D is unresolved. Germline V gene lookup returns CDR1 MNHNS and CDR2 SASEGT. V was clipped by 2 bases and J by 3 bases, with 22 bases between them. This CDR3 is 19 amino acids long. The CDR3 DNA reads TGTGCCAGCAGTGAAAGTGAGATAGAGGTTACCGCAGCTAATGAAAAACTGTTTTTT. Protein sequence: CASSESEIEVTAANEKLFF.

The chain uses TRBV5-4 and TRBJ2-1, with TRBD2 identical over 8 bases. This CDR3 comprises 15 residues. The germline V gene encodes CDR1 SGHNT and CDR2 YYREEE (reference sequence). V shed 5 bases and J 4 bases; nucleotides not matched to a gene: 8. CDR3 DNA: TGTGCCAGCAGTCCTCCTCCGGGAGGGTACAATGAGCAGTTCTTC. Translation: CASSPPPGGYNEQFF.